The 31 T cell receptor beta chains given below trace back to one sample, sequenced in a study of beta chain features in type 1 diabetes. What these receptors recognize is not known. Study outcomes and limitations: In all four CD4+ subsets, TCRB CDR3 length was significantly, moderately reduced in type 1 diabetes.

Since all of the isolated RNA was reverse transcribed, expressed TCRB transcripts were what got sequenced. This table comes from immunoSEQ multiplex PCR, and its TCRdb copy is limited to in-frame clones, with some not included. This table holds 300,000 or so clones, around 15% found once. The sample comprised naive CD4+ T cells from blood. These TCRs come from a man aged 25 to 45 with type 1 diabetes.

The gene calls are TRBV19 and TRBJ2-7, with D hard to call. V lost 4 bases and J 0 bases, leaving 10 bases between the germline ends. This CDR3 has 14 residues. Germline V gene data show CDR1 as LNHDA and CDR2 as SQIVND (reference sequence). In DNA form, the CDR3 reads TGTGCCAGTAGTACACAGTCCTACTCCTACGAGCAGTACTTC. It is translated as CASSTQSYSYEQYF. Drawing the rest from reference TRBV19 and TRBJ2-7, the complete variable domain is DGGITQSPKYLFRKEGQNVTLSCEQNLNHDAMYWYRQDPGQGLRLIYYSQIVNDFQKGDIAEGYSVSREKKESFPLTVTSAQKNPTAFYLCASSTQSYSYEQYFGPGTRLTVT.

This clone appeared a few times. V usage is TRBV9 and J usage is TRBJ2-1, with 7 bases identical to TRBD1. Germline assignment: CDR1 SGDLS and CDR2 YYNGEE. CDR3 length equals 13 residues. J gave up 4 bases and V 5 bases, and 3 bases lay outside the gene matches. As DNA, the CDR3 is TGTGCCAGCAGGGGGGACAGTTACAATGAGCAGTTCTTC. It yields the protein CASRGDSYNEQFF.

This clone has more than one count but fewer than ten. This chain connects TRBV2 to TRBJ2-3; D is perhaps TRBD2 (6 bases). Trimming took off 3 bases at V and 3 bases at J, with 13 bases between the two ends. In germline, CDR1 is SNHLY, CDR2 FYNNEI. This CDR3 region has 15 residues. CDR3 sequence (DNA): TGTGCCAGCAGTGATAGCGGAGGAGGAACAGATACGCAGTATTTT. The encoded protein is CASSDSGGGTDTQYF. Combining the CDR3 with reference TRBV2 and TRBJ2-3 gives the whole variable domain EPEVTQTPSHQVTQMGQEVILRCVPISNHLYFYWYRQILGQKVEFLVSFYNNEISEKSEIFDDQFSVERPDGSNFTLKIRSTKLEDSAMYFCASSDSGGGTDTQYFGPGTRLTVL.

V and J are TRBV28 and TRBJ2-4; 10 bases are a match to TRBD1. V trimming: 5 bases; J trimming: 1 base; junction bases outside the gene matches: 5. Germline CDR1 is MDHEN and CDR2 is SYDVKM. CDR3 size: 16 residues. DNA of the CDR3: TGTGCCAGCAGTAGACAGGGGGCTTGGGCCAAAAACATTCAGTACTTC. Its translation is CASSRQGAWAKNIQYF.

This clone was counted a few times. This chain uses TRBV19 with TRBJ2-7, with TRBD1 as a possible D gene (6 bases). CDR3 size: 14 residues. Germline CDR1 reads LNHDA; CDR2 reads SQIVND (reference sequence). V was cut by 5 bases and J by 2 bases, with 13 bases left in between. The CDR3 sequence: CASSSRQETYEQYF. The CDR3 region has the DNA TGTGCCAGTAGTTCGAGACAGGAAACCTACGAGCAGTACTTC.

This clone turned up a few times. The chain links TRBV5-4 to TRBJ2-2, with D unresolved. V lost 7 bases and J lost 10, with 5 bases in between. The CDR3 sequence is 9 residues long. CDR1 and CDR2 (germline): SGHNT, YYREEE (reference sequence). CDR3 residues: CASVKELFF. In nucleotides, the CDR3 is TGTGCCAGCGTTAAGGAGCTGTTTTTT. The full variable domain, with the rest looked up from reference TRBV5-4 and TRBJ2-2, is ETGVTQSPTHLIKTRGQQVTLRCSSQSGHNTVSWYQQALGQGPQFIFQYYREEENGRGNFPPRFSGLQFPNYSSELNVNALELDDSALYLCASVKELFFGEGSRLTVL.

This clone was observed a handful of times. The rearrangement joins TRBV2 to TRBJ2-3, with D possibly being TRBD1 (6 bases). The V and J ends lost 7 bases and 4 bases respectively, with 15 bases between them. Germline V gene lookup returns CDR1 SNHLY and CDR2 FYNNEI. This CDR3 region has 14 residues. CDR3 residues: CASNRQGLPDTQYF. The CDR3 DNA reads as TGTGCCAGCAACCGGCAGGGGCTCCCAGATACGCAGTATTTT. The whole variable domain, filled in from reference TRBV2 and TRBJ2-3, reads EPEVTQTPSHQVTQMGQEVILRCVPISNHLYFYWYRQILGQKVEFLVSFYNNEISEKSEIFDDQFSVERPDGSNFTLKIRSTKLEDSAMYFCASNRQGLPDTQYFGPGTRLTVL.

The chain is built from TRBV28 and TRBJ2-5; 7 bases are a match to TRBD2. V shed 4 bases and J 2 bases; nucleotides not matched to a gene: 7. Germline values: CDR1 MDHEN, CDR2 SYDVKM. The CDR3 sequence is 15 residues long. The CDR3 DNA reads as TGTGCCAGCAGTTATGGCGGGGGTGGACAAGAGACCCAGTACTTC. Translating it yields CASSYGGGGQETQYF.

The chain is built from TRBV7-2 and TRBJ2-3, with 12 bases lining up with TRBD1. The germline V gene encodes CDR1 SGHTA and CDR2 FQGNSA. The CDR3 sequence is 14 residues long. V lost 5 bases and J lost 5; bases outside the gene matches: 2. This chain's CDR3 is CASSGDRGRDTQYF. As DNA, the CDR3 is TGTGCCAGCAGCGGGGACAGGGGGCGAGATACGCAGTATTTT.

The genes are TRBV11-2 and TRBJ2-7; no definite D call. V was pared by 1 base and J by 0 bases, with 13 bases between. Germline-derived CDR1 and CDR2 are SGHAT and FQNNGV. The CDR3 sequence is 16 residues long. The CDR3: CASSLVPRRSSYEQYF. The CDR3 coding sequence is TGTGCCAGCAGCTTAGTACCCAGGCGAAGCTCCTACGAGCAGTACTTC.

The chain carries TRBV7-9 and TRBJ2-1; 11 bases are shared with TRBD2. The CDR3 is made up of 18 amino acids. Germline CDR1 and CDR2: SEHNR and FQNEAQ (reference sequence). J lost 7 bases, V lost 0 bases, and 11 bases had no gene match. Here the CDR3 DNA reads TGTGCCAGCAGCTTAGCCAGATTTAGCGGGAGGGCCTTGAATGAGCAGTTCTTC. This translates into CASSLARFSGRALNEQFF.

The gene calls are TRBV28 and TRBJ2-7; D might be TRBD2 (6 bases). The CDR3 has 15 amino acids. V lost 4 bases, J lost 3 bases, and 16 bases lay in between. Germline V lookup: CDR1 MDHEN, CDR2 SYDVKM. This chain's CDR3 is CASSSSGTLDYEQYF. CDR3 nucleotide sequence: TGTGCCAGCAGTTCCTCCGGGACTCTCGACTACGAGCAGTACTTC.

With regard to this clone: This sample also contains other DNA sequences that code for the same CDR3. The chain combines TRBV7-2 with TRBJ2-7, with 12 bases lining up with TRBD2. V gave up 6 bases and J gave up 2 bases; unmatched junction bases: 2. CDR1 and CDR2 (germline): SGHTA, FQGNSA. CDR3 length: 14 amino acids. CDR3 coding DNA: TGTGCCAGCAGTCGGACTAGCGGGGCCTACGAGCAGTACTTC. It codes for CASSRTSGAYEQYF.

The chain links TRBV7-2 to TRBJ2-1; TRBD2 matches 8 bases. Trimming took 3 bases from V and 8 from J; bases not matched to a gene: 12. The CDR3 loop spans 16 amino acids. The V gene's germline CDR1 is SGHTA and CDR2 FQGNSA. CDR3 residues: CASSFSPGGPPDEQFF. The DNA of the CDR3 is TGTGCCAGCAGCTTCTCCCCGGGAGGGCCGCCGGATGAGCAGTTCTTC.

V and J are TRBV5-6 and TRBJ1-5; D unresolved. The CDR3 is 17 residues long. V was cut by 3 bases and J by 0 bases, with 16 bases left in between. Germline V lookup: CDR1 SGHDT, CDR2 YYEEEE. CDR3 region: CASSYGLLRDSNQPQHF. DNA for the CDR3: TGTGCCAGCAGCTATGGGCTTTTGAGAGATAGCAATCAGCCCCAGCATTTT.

This clone was seen a few times. This chain joins TRBV29-1 and TRBJ2-3; D is ambiguous. The CDR3 is 14 residues long. The ends were cut back, 7 bases at V and 1 base at J, with 15 bases in the middle. Per the germline V gene, CDR1 is SQVTM and CDR2 is ANQGSEA. As DNA, the CDR3 is TGCAGCGCAACAGCCCTGGCTGGCACAGATACGCAGTATTTT. It is translated as CSATALAGTDTQYF.

This clone was detected only a few times. The V and J genes are TRBV7-2 and TRBJ1-5, with D perhaps TRBD1 (6 bases). V dropped 4 bases and J dropped 6 bases, with 16 bases sitting between them. This CDR3 is 15 amino acids long. Germline V gene sequence: CDR1 SGHTA, CDR2 FQGNSA. CDR3 sequence: CASSSDWGGGQPQHF. CDR3 sequence (DNA): TGTGCCAGCAGCTCAGACTGGGGAGGGGGTCAGCCCCAGCATTTT. Filled out from reference TRBV7-2 and TRBJ1-5, the complete variable domain reads GAGVSQSPSNKVTEKGKDVELRCDPISGHTALYWYRQSLGQGLEFLIYFQGNSAPDKSGLPSDRFSAERTGGSVSTLTIQRTQQEDSAVYLCASSSDWGGGQPQHFGDGTRLSIL.

This clone was observed a few times. The rearrangement uses TRBV4-3 and TRBJ2-7, with a tentative D call TRBD2 (5 bases). Germline CDR1 and CDR2: LGHNA and YSLEER. Trimming removed 0 bases from V and 4 bases from J, with 16 bases in between. There are 16 residues in the CDR3. The CDR3 loop reads CASSQDSGAEPYEQYF. CDR3 in DNA: TGCGCCAGCAGCCAAGATAGTGGAGCGGAGCCTTACGAGCAGTACTTC.

The CDR3 nucleotides read TGTGCCAGCAGCCCATTCGACAGTGGAAACACCATATATTTT. Its translation is CASSPFDSGNTIYF. This chain connects TRBV7-2 to TRBJ1-3; D may be TRBD1 (5 bases). The germline V and J ends were trimmed by 5 bases and 3 bases, with 11 bases remaining between them. The CDR3 sequence is 14 residues long. The germline V gene encodes CDR1 SGHTA and CDR2 FQGNSA. The variable domain in full, with the rest retrieved from reference TRBV7-2 and TRBJ1-3, is GAGVSQSPSNKVTEKGKDVELRCDPISGHTALYWYRQSLGQGLEFLIYFQGNSAPDKSGLPSDRFSAERTGGSVSTLTIQRTQQEDSAVYLCASSPFDSGNTIYFGEGSWLTVV.

This clone has just a few counts. The V gene is TRBV18, the J gene TRBJ1-5; D may be TRBD1 (5 bases). The V gene's germline CDR1 is KGHSH and CDR2 LQKENI. The CDR3 has 15 amino acids. V was clipped by 6 bases and J by 1 base, with 13 bases between them. In nucleotides, the CDR3 is TGTGCCAGCTCTCCCGGGGGTGGGAGCAATCAGCCCCAGCATTTT. It yields the protein CASSPGGGSNQPQHF.

The V call is TRBV6-1, the J call TRBJ2-7; D is possibly TRBD1 or TRBD2 (5 bases each). The V gene's germline CDR1 is MNHNS and CDR2 SASEGT. The CDR3 spans 13 residues. The V and J ends lost 10 bases and 2 bases respectively, with 15 bases between them. The CDR3 region is CAIRDGIPYEQYF. The CDR3 DNA reads as TGTGCCATCAGGGACGGGATCCCCTACGAGCAGTACTTC.

In its sample, this clone was seen a few times. This chain connects TRBV7-3 to TRBJ2-1; 7 bases agree with TRBD2. After removal of 0 bases from V and 8 bases from J, the junction contained 10 bases not matched to a gene. The CDR3 is 16 amino acids. Looked up from germline, CDR1 is SGHTA and CDR2 is FQGTGA. The CDR3 sequence is CASSLTSASGLDEQFF. The CDR3, as DNA: TGTGCCAGCAGCTTAACGTCGGCTAGCGGATTGGATGAGCAGTTCTTC.

The chain employs TRBV6-6 and TRBJ1-3, with no clear D. With 7 bases removed from V and 8 bases from J, the gap between germline ends came to 9 bases. Per germline, CDR1 MNHNY and CDR2 SVGAGI (reference sequence). The CDR3 loop spans 11 amino acids. The CDR3 sequence: CASISADTIYF. The DNA of the CDR3 is TGTGCCAGCATCAGCGCGGACACCATATATTTT.

Worth noting for this clone: At the DNA level, this CDR3 is encoded by other sequences in the same sample as well. The chain joins TRBV9 to TRBJ2-3; perhaps TRBD2 as D (6 bases). The CDR3 has 14 amino acids. Trimming removed 2 bases from V and 0 bases from J, with 7 bases in between. Per the germline V gene, CDR1 is SGDLS and CDR2 is YYNGEE. CDR3 DNA sequence: TGTGCCAGCAGCGTCGGACTAAGCACAGATACGCAGTATTTT. Protein sequence: CASSVGLSTDTQYF.

CDR3 coding DNA: TGTGCCAGCAGACGGACACAAGCCGCCTACAATGAGCAGTTCTTC. It yields the protein CASRRTQAAYNEQFF. The chain couples TRBV6-5 to TRBJ2-1; maybe TRBD1 (5 bases). V shed 6 bases and J shed 2 bases, with 14 bases lying between them. The CDR3 spans 15 residues. Germline CDR1 reads MNHEY; CDR2 reads SVGAGI.

Here the CDR3 reads CASSRQGRVETQYF. CDR3 coding DNA: TGCGCCAGCAGCCGACAGGGTAGAGTCGAGACCCAGTACTTC. The rearrangement joins TRBV5-1 to TRBJ2-5; TRBD1 aligns across 7 bases. The J segment lost 5 bases and the V segment lost 4 bases, leaving 8 bases of the junction unmatched. Germline V gives CDR1 SGHRS, CDR2 YFSETQ. The CDR3 extends over 14 amino acids.

The V and J genes are TRBV6-6 and TRBJ2-1; D possibly corresponds to TRBD2 (6 bases). There are 13 residues in the CDR3. Germline CDR1 MNHNY, CDR2 SVGAGI (reference sequence). V gave up 7 bases and J gave up 5 bases, with 12 bases separating them. The CDR3 DNA is TGTGCCAGCAAGACTAGTTCCCACAATGAGCAGTTCTTC. Translated: CASKTSSHNEQFF.

This clone was detected only a few times. V and J are TRBV11-2 and TRBJ2-2; tentative D call: TRBD2 (5 bases). The CDR3 length is 14 residues. V dropped 1 base and J dropped 2 bases, with 5 bases sitting between them. Germline V gives CDR1 SGHAT, CDR2 FQNNGV. This chain's CDR3 is CASSLGLNTGELFF. The CDR3 DNA follows: TGTGCCAGCAGCTTAGGACTAAACACCGGGGAGCTGTTTTTT.

This clone was seen only a few times. J is TRBJ2-5 and V is TRBV5-1; tentative D call: TRBD1 (6 bases). The germline V gene has CDR1 SGHRS and CDR2 YFSETQ. V lost 4 bases and J lost 2, with 12 bases in between. The CDR3 consists of 14 residues. The CDR3 loop is CASSEGGMQETQYF. CDR3 DNA: TGCGCCAGCAGCGAAGGGGGTATGCAAGAGACCCAGTACTTC.

CDR3 sequence: CAWSVRGGRRETQYF. The CDR3 DNA reads TGTGCCTGGAGTGTACGGGGGGGGCGTCGAGAGACCCAGTACTTC. V is TRBV30 and J is TRBJ2-5; 8 bases align to TRBD2. The ends lost 0 bases at V and 4 bases at J; junction bases unmatched: 7. This CDR3 is 15 amino acids long. Germline CDR1 is GTSNPN and CDR2 is SVGIG (reference sequence).

This clone showed up just a few times. The chain has TRBV5-4 and TRBJ2-1; TRBD2 aligns across 13 bases. The CDR3 spans 13 residues. Germline values: CDR1 SGHNT, CDR2 YYREEE (reference sequence). The V and J ends lost 7 bases and 14 bases, in that order; junction bases with no gene match: 9. The CDR3 DNA sequence: TGTGCCAGCGGCTCCGGACTAGCGGGAGCCAAGTTCTTC. Its translation is CASGSGLAGAKFF.